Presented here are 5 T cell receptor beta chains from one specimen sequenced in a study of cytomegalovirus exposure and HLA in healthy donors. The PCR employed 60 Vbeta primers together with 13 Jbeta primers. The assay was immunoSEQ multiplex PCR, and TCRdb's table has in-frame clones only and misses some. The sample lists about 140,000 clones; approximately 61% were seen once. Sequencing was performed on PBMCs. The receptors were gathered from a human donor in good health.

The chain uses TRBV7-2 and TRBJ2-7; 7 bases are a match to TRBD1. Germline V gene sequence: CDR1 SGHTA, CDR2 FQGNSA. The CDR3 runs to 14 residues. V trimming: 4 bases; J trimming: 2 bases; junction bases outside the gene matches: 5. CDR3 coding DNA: TGTGCCAGCAGCTCGGGACAGCGGACCTACGAGCAGTACTTC. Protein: CASSSGQRTYEQYF. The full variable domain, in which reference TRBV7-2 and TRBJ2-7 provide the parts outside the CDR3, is GAGVSQSPSNKVTEKGKDVELRCDPISGHTALYWYRQSLGQGLEFLIYFQGNSAPDKSGLPSDRFSAERTGGSVSTLTIQRTQQEDSAVYLCASSSGQRTYEQYFGPGTRLTVT.

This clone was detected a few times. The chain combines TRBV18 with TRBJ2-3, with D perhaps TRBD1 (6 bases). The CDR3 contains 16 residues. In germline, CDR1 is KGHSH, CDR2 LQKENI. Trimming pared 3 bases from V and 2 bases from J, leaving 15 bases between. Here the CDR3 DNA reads TGTGCCAGCTCACCGATCCCGGGACACAACACAGATACGCAGTATTTT. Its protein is CASSPIPGHNTDTQYF.

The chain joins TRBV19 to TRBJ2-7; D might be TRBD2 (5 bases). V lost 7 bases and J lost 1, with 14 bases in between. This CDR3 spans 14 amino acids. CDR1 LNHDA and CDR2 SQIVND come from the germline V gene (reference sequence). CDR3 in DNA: TGTGCCAGTACCACGGACTTGATGTCCTACGAGCAGTACTTC. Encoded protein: CASTTDLMSYEQYF.

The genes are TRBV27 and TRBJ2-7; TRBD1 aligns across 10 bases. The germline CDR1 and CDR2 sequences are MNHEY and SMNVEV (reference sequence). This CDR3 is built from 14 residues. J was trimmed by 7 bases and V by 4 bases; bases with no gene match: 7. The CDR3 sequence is CASSSLDRGLEQYF. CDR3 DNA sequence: TGTGCCAGCAGTTCCCTCGACAGGGGGCTTGAGCAGTACTTC.

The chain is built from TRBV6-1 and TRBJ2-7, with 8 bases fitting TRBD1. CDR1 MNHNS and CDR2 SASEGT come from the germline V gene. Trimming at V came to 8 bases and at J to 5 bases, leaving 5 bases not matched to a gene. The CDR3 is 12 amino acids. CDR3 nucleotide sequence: TGTGCCAGCTTTGACAGGGGACACGAGCAGTACTTC. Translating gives CASFDRGHEQYF.